This T cell receptor (beta chain) was retrieved from a study of blood T cell repertoires in COVID-19. Whole-study context: COVID-19 samples from acute and convalescent phases originated in the United States, Italy and Spain. T cells, B-cell-depleted T cells, or PBMCs supplied cDNA or gDNA.

The V end lost 3 bases, the J end lost 3 bases, and 3 bases lay between the germline ends. The CDR3 sequence is 11 residues long. Germline CDR1 SQVTM, CDR2 ANQGSEA. Method: immunoSEQ multiplex PCR; TCRdb's copy keeps in-frame clones and lacks some. In the table there are about 150,000 clones, about 83% of which are singletons. The genes are TRBV29-1 and TRBJ1-3; unclear D gene. Sequenced material: peripheral blood. The sequence came from a woman aged 55-70 years with COVID-19, enrolled during active disease. CDR3: CSVDSGNTIYF. The CDR3 coding sequence is TGCAGCGTTGATAGTGGAAACACCATATATTTT.